A single sample gave rise to the 3 T cell receptor beta chains below, sequenced in a study of blood T cell repertoires in COVID-19. Profiling relied on immunoSEQ multiplex PCR, and the TCRdb table lists in-frame clones only, not all of them. The data hold 100,000 or so clones, with 65% to 90% observed a single time. The sequencing sample was made of peripheral blood. These receptors were obtained from a man in his 60s with acute or convalescent COVID-19.

This clone showed up just a few times. CDR3 nucleotides: TGCGCCAGCAGCCCCCCTCGCGAGGGGAACACTGAAGCTTTCTTT. Translating it yields CASSPPREGNTEAFF. The V and J genes are TRBV5-1 and TRBJ1-1, with D unresolved. The V end lost 4 bases, the J end lost 1 base, and 14 bases lay between the germline ends. This CDR3 comprises 15 residues. Germline CDR1 and CDR2: SGHRS and YFSETQ.

This chain uses TRBV6-2 or TRBV6-3 with TRBJ2-1; the D is unclear. The ends were cut back, 0 bases at V and 9 bases at J, with 18 bases in the middle. CDR3 length: 16 residues. Germline V gives CDR1 MNHEY, CDR2 SVGEGT. The CDR3 spells CASSYSSGFTTIEQFF. CDR3 coding DNA: TGTGCCAGCAGTTACTCGTCCGGGTTTACTACAATTGAGCAGTTCTTC.

V gene TRBV7-7 combines with J gene TRBJ2-1, with D possibly matching TRBD2 (6 bases). Trimming took 1 base from V and 7 from J, leaving 11 bases between them. The CDR3 sequence is 14 residues long. Germline CDR1 reads SSHAT; CDR2 reads FNYEAQ (reference sequence). This CDR3 is CASSLDREWNEQFF. CDR3 in DNA: TGTGCCAGCAGCTTAGATCGGGAGTGGAATGAGCAGTTCTTC.